What follows are 6 T cell receptor beta chains derived from one specimen sequenced in a study of shared clonotypes between healthy human individuals. The method was immunoSEQ multiplex PCR; TCRdb's version includes in-frame clones alone and lacks a portion of them. Of over a million clones in the sample, about 84% are singletons; the top ten hold roughly 0.55%. Sequencing was performed on memory CD4+ T cells from PBMCs. Subset defined: CD45RA-negative fraction. Every receptor here comes from a man aged 18 to 30 in good health. Some clones in this sample may be carry-over from other donors' samples.

The chain is built from TRBV27 and TRBJ1-4; 10 nucleotides line up with TRBD1. This CDR3 comprises 12 residues. CDR1 is MNHEY and CDR2 is SMNVEV in the germline V gene (reference sequence). Losses at the gene ends were 8 bases for V and 8 bases for J; bases not matched to a gene: 2. The CDR3: CASGQGDEKLFF. The CDR3 bases are TGTGCCAGCGGACAGGGGGACGAAAAACTGTTTTTT.

V and J are TRBV28 and TRBJ2-7; 7 nucleotides match TRBD1. Trimming cost V 2 bases and J 0 bases; bases outside gene matches: 4. The germline V gene encodes CDR1 MDHEN and CDR2 SYDVKM. This CDR3 is 15 amino acids long. The CDR3 region has the DNA TGTGCCAGCAGTTTAGGGGGACAGCGCTCCTACGAGCAGTACTTC. This codes for CASSLGGQRSYEQYF.

This clone appeared a few times. The chain joins TRBV19 to TRBJ2-2; 7 bases map to TRBD1. The CDR3 is 14 residues long. CDR1 LNHDA and CDR2 SQIVND come from the germline V gene (reference sequence). With V trimmed by 8 bases and J by 3 bases, 6 bases remained unmatched. The CDR3 DNA reads TGTGCCAGTGCCGGGACAGCCTACACCGGGGAGCTGTTTTTT. Its protein product is CASAGTAYTGELFF.

The V gene is TRBV15, the J gene TRBJ2-7; no firm D call. This CDR3 comprises 13 residues. Germline values: CDR1 LNHNV, CDR2 YYDKDF (reference sequence). V gave up 5 bases and J gave up 3 bases, with 11 bases separating them. CDR3 bases: TGTGCCACCAGCTACCGGGCCCGCTACGAGCAGTACTTC. This encodes CATSYRARYEQYF.

This chain uses TRBV4-3 with TRBJ2-5; possibly TRBD2 for D (5 bases). Trimming cost V 1 base and J 2 bases, with 14 bases left between them. The CDR3 is made up of 16 amino acids. Per the germline V gene, CDR1 is LGHNA and CDR2 is YSLEER. CDR3 loop: CASSQGAGVGQETQYF. In DNA, the CDR3 is TGCGCCAGCAGCCAAGGGGCCGGGGTGGGGCAAGAGACCCAGTACTTC.

With regard to this clone: The likely explanation is a read error, given a far larger clone one base away. Within the sample, other DNA sequences also encode this same CDR3. The chain is built from TRBV4-3 and TRBJ1-2; TRBD1 aligns across 10 bases. The germline V gene encodes CDR1 LGHNA and CDR2 YSLEER. The CDR3 has 16 residues. CDR3 sequence (DNA): TGCGCTAGCAGCCAGGACAGGGGGAACCGTAACTATGGCTACACCTTC. Translated, it gives CASSQDRGNRNYGYTF.